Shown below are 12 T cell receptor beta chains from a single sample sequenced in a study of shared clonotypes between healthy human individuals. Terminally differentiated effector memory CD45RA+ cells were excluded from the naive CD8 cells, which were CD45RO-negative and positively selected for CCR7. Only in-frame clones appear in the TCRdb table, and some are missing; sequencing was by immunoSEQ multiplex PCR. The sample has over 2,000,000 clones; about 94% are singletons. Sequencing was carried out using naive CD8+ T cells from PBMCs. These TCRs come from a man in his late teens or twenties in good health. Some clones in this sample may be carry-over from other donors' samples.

CDR3 residues: CASSSPSVLEGEQFF. The CDR3 coding sequence is TGTGCCAGCAGTTCCCCTAGCGTTCTCGAGGGTGAGCAGTTCTTC. The chain recombines TRBV27 with TRBJ2-1; possibly TRBD2 for D (6 bases). The V and J ends lost 4 bases and 9 bases respectively, with 19 bases between them. Germline lookup yields CDR1 MNHEY and CDR2 SMNVEV (reference sequence). The CDR3 length is 15 residues.

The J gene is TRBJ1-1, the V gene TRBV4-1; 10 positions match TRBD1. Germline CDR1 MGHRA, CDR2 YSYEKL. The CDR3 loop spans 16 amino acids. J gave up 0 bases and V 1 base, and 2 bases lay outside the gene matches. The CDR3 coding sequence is TGCGCCAGCAGCCAAGGGGACAGGGGTTTGAACACTGAAGCTTTCTTT. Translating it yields CASSQGDRGLNTEAFF.

CDR3 region: CASSPPLGGVREKLFF. CDR3 bases: TGTGCCAGCAGCCCACCCCTGGGAGGGGTCCGTGAAAAACTGTTTTTT. The chain employs TRBV28 and TRBJ1-4; weak D call: TRBD1 (5 bases). Germline lookup yields CDR1 MDHEN and CDR2 SYDVKM. There are 16 residues in the CDR3. V lost 6 bases and J 7 bases, leaving 21 bases between the germline ends.

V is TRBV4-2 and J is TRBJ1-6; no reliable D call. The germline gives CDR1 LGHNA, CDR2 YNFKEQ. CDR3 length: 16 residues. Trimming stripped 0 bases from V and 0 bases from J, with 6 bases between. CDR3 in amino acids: CASSQEEISYNSPLHF. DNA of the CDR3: TGTGCCAGCAGCCAAGAAGAGATCTCCTATAATTCACCCCTCCACTTT.

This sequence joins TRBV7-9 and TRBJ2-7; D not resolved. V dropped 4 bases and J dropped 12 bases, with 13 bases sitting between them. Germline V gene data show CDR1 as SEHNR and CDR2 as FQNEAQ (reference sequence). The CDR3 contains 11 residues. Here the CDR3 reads CASSSLSQWYF. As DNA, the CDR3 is TGTGCCAGCAGCTCCCTTAGTCAGTGGTACTTC.

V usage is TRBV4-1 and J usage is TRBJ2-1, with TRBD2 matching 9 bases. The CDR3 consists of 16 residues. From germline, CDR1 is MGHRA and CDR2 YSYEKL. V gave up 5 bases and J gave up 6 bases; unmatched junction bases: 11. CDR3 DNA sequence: TGCGCCAGCAGCTTCCGGGACGCGGGAGGGGTCAATGAGCAGTTCTTC. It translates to CASSFRDAGGVNEQFF.

This chain's CDR3 is CASSYFGLAIDEQFF. In DNA form, the CDR3 reads TGTGCCAGCAGTTACTTCGGACTAGCGATCGATGAGCAGTTCTTC. This chain uses TRBV6-5 with TRBJ2-1; 9 bases are a match to TRBD2. CDR3 size: 15 residues. After removal of 1 base from V and 8 bases from J, the junction contained 6 bases not matched to a gene. CDR1 is MNHEY, CDR2 SVGAGI, per germline.

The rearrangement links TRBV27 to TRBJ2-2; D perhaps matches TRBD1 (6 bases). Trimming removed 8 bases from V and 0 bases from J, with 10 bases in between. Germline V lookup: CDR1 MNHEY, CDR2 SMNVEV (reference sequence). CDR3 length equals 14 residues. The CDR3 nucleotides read TGTGCCAGCGGGACACCTACGAACACCGGGGAGCTGTTTTTT. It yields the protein CASGTPTNTGELFF.

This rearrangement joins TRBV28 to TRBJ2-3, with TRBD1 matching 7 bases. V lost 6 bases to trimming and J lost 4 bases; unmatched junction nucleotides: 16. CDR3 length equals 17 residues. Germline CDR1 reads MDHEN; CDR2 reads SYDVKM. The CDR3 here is CASSSKPNRGWADTQYF. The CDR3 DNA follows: TGTGCCAGCAGCTCAAAACCGAACAGGGGTTGGGCAGATACGCAGTATTTT.

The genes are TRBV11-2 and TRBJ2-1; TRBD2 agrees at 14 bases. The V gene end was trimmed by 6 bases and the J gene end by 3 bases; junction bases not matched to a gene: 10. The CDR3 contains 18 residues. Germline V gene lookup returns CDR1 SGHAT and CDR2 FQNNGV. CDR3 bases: TGTGCCAGCAGACCTCGACTAGCGGGAGGGGAAATCTACAATGAGCAGTTCTTC. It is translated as CASRPRLAGGEIYNEQFF.

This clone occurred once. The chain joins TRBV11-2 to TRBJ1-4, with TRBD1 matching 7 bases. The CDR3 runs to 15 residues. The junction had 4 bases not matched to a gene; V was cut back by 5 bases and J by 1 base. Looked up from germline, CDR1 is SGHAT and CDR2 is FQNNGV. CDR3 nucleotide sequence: TGTGCCAGCAGCCTCAGACAGGGAACTAATGAAAAACTGTTTTTT. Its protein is CASSLRQGTNEKLFF.

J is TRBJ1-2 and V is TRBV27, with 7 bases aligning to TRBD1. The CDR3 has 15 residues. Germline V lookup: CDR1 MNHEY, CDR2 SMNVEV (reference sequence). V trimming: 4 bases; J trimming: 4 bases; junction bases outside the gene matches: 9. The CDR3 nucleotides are TGTGCCAGCAGTTACGCGACAGGGCCCTCCTATGGCTACACCTTC. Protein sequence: CASSYATGPSYGYTF.